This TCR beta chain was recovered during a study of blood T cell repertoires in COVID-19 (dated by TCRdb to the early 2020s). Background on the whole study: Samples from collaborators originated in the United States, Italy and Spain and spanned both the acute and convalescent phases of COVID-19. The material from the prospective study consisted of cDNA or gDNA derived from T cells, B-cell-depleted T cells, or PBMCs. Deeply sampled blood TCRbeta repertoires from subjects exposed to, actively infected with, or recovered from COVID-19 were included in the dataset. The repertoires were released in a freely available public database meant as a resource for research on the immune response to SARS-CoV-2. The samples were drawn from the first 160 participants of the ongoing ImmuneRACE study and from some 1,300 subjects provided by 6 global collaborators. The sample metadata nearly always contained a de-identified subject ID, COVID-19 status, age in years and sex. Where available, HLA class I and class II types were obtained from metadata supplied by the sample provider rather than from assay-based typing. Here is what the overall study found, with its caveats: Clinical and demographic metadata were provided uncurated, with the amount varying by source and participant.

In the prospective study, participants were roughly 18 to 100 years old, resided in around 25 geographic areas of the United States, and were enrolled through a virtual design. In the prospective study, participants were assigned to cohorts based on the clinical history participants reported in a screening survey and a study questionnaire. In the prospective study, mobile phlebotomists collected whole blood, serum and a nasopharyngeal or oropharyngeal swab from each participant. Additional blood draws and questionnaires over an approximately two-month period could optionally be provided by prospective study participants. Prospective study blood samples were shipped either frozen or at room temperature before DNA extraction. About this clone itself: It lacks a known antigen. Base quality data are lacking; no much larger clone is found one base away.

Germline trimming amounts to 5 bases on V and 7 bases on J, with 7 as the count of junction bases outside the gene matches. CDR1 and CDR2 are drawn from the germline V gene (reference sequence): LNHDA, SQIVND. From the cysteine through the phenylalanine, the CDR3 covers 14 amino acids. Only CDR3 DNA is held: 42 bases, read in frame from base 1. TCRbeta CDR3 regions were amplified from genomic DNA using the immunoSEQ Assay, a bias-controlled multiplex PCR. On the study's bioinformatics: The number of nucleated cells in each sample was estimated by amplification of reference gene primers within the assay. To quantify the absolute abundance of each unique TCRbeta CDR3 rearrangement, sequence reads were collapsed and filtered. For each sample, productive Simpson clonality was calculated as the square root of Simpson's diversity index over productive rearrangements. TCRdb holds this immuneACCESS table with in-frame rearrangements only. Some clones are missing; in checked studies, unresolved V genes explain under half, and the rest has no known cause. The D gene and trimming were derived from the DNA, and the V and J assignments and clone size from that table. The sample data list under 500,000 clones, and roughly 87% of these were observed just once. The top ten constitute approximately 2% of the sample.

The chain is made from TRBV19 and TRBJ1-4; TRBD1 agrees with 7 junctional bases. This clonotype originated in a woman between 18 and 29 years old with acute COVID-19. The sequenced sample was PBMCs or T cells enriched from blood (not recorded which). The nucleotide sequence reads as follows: TGTGCCAGTAGTCAACAGGGGTTTCGTGAAAAACTGTTTTTT. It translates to CASSQQGFREKLFF.